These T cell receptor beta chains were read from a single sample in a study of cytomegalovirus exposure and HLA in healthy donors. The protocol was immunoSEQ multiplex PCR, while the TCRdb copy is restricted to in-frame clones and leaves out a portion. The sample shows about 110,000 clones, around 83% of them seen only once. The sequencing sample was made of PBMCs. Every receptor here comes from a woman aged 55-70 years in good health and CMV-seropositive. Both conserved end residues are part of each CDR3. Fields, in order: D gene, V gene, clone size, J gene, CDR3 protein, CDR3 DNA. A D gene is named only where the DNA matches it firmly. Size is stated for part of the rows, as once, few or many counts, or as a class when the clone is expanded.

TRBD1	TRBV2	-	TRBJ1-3	CASRDRGDTIYF	TGTGCCAGCAGAGACAGGGGGGACACCATATATTTT
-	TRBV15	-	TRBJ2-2	CATSRGSGELFF	TGTGCCACCAGTAGGGGGTCGGGGGAGCTGTTTTTT
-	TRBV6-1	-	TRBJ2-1	CASSGGIGYNEQFF	TGTGCCAGCAGTGGCGGGATCGGGTACAATGAGCAGTTCTTC
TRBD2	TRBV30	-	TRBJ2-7	CAWASGGEQYF	TGTGCCTGGGCTTCGGGAGGTGAGCAGTACTTC
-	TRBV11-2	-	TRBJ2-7	CASSHYRAAYEQYF	TGTGCCAGCAGCCACTACAGGGCTGCCTACGAGCAGTACTTC
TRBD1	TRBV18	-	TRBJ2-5	CASSPRDREETQYF	TGTGCCAGCTCGCCCCGGGACAGGGAAGAGACCCAGTACTTC
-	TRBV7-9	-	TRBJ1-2	CASSPGDGNYGYTF	TGTGCCAGCAGCCCGGGGGACGGGAACTATGGCTACACCTTC
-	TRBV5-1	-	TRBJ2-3	CASKIQAGTDTQYF	TGCGCCAGCAAGATCCAGGCCGGCACAGATACGCAGTATTTT
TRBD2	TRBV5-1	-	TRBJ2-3	CASSLSLAGSTDTQYF	TGCGCCAGCAGCTTGTCTCTAGCGGGTAGCACAGATACGCAGTATTTT
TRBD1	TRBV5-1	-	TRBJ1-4	CASSFRQGNEKLFF	TGCGCCAGCAGCTTCAGACAGGGTAATGAAAAACTGTTTTTT
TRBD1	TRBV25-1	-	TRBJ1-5	CASGMGQFNQPQHF	TGTGCCAGCGGAATGGGACAGTTCAATCAGCCCCAGCATTTT
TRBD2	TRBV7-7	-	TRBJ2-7	CASSFAAGEYEQYF	TGTGCTAGCAGCTTTGCGGCGGGAGAATACGAGCAGTACTTC
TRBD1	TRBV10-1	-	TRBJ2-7	CASRGQETLVFSYEQYF	TGCGCCAGCAGAGGACAGGAAACTTTGGTGTTCTCCTACGAGCAGTACTTC
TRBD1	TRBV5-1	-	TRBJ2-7	CASSYGTGGNEQYF	TGCGCCAGCAGCTACGGGACAGGGGGAAACGAGCAGTACTTC
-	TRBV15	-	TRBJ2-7	CATSRDTGDKYF	TGTGCCACCAGCAGAGATACGGGGGATAAGTACTTC
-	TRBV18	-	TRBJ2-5	CASSPPSAETQYF	TGTGCCAGCTCACCACCCAGCGCGGAGACCCAGTACTTC
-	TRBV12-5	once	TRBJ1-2	CASGGGGYGYTF	TGTGCTAGTGGGGGCGGGGGCTATGGCTACACCTTC